The rows below give T cell receptor beta chains drawn from one sample of a study of T-cell memory formation after mild COVID-19. MiXCR was run by TCRdb on the 5' RACE reads, yielding one entry per CDR3 protein. This sample yields 450,000 to 650,000 distinct CDR3 sequences, of which less than 25% are seen a single time; under 8.5% belongs to the top ten. The specimen was PBMCs or a T cell subset sorted from them (not recorded which). These TCRs come from an adult woman who had mild COVID-19 (a few samples of this study predate the infection). Cell type and time point are not known. Both conserved end residues are part of each CDR3.

j_call cdr3_length v_call cdr3_aa
TRBJ2-1 12 TRBV12-3/TRBV12-4 CASSLPHNEQFF
TRBJ1-2 13 TRBV12-3/TRBV12-4 CASSTGQEFGYTF
TRBJ1-3 15 TRBV24-1 CATSDTGLSGNTIYF
TRBJ2-5 16 TRBV25-1 CASGPTSGGVGETQYF
TRBJ2-3 17 TRBV24-1 CATSDLTLAGGTDTQYF
TRBJ2-7 16 TRBV5-1 CASSAPRGTGHYEQYF
TRBJ1-6 14 TRBV7-9 CASSLSSYNSPLHF
TRBJ2-2 15 TRBV29-1 CSVEWDRANTGELFF
TRBJ2-1 16 TRBV7-2 CASSPGELAGGSEQFF
TRBJ2-5 15 TRBV27 CASRSAGTGGETQYF